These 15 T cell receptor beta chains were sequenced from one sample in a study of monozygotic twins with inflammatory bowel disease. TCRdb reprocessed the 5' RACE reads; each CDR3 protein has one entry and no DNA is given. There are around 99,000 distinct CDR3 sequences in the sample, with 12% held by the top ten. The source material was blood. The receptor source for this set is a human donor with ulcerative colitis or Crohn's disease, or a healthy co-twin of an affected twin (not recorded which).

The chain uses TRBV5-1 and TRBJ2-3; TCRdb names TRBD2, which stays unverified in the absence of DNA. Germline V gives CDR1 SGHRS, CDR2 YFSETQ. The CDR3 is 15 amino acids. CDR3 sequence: CASSTLATLGDTQYF.

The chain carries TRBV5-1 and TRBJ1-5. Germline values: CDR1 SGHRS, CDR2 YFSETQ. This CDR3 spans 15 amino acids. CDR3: CASSLEAGGNQPQHF.

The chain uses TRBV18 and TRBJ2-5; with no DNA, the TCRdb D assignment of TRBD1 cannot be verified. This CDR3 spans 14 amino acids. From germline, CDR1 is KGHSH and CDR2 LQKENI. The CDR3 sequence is CASSSLGTEETQYF. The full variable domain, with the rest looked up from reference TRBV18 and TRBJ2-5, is NAGVMQNPRHLVRRRGQEARLRCSPMKGHSHVYWYRQLPEEGLKFMVYLQKENIIDESGMPKERFSAEFPKEGPSILRIQQVVRGDSAAYFCASSSLGTEETQYFGPGTRLLVL.

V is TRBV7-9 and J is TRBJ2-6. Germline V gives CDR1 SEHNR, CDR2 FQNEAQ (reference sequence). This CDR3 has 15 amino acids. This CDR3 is CASSTIEVGANVLTF. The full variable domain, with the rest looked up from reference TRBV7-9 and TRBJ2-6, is DTGVSQNPRHKITKRGQNVTFRCDPISEHNRLYWYRQTLGQGPEFLTYFQNEAQLEKSRLLSDRFSAERPKGSFSTLEIQRTEQGDSAMYLCASSTIEVGANVLTFGAGSRLTVL.

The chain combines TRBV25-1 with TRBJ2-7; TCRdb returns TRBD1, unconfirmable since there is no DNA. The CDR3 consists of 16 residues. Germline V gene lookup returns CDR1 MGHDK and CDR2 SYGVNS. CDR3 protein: CASSEWGGSRSYEQYF.

The CDR3 loop is CSASPTTGAGEKLFF. This chain links TRBV20-1 with TRBJ1-4; the D call from TCRdb, TRBD1, cannot be confirmed without DNA. The germline V gene encodes CDR1 DFQATT and CDR2 SNEGSKA (reference sequence). There are 15 residues in the CDR3.

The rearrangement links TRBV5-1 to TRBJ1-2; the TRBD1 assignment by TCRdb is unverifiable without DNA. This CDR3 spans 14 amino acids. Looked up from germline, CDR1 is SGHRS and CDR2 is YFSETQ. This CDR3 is CASSLGGPNYGYTF.

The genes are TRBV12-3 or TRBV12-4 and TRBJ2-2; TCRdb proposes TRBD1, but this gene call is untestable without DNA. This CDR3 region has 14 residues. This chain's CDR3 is CASSLAEGAGELFF.

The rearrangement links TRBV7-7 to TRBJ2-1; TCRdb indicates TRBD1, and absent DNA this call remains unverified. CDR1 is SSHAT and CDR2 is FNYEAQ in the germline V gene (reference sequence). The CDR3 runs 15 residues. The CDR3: CASIRTGQILGEQFF.

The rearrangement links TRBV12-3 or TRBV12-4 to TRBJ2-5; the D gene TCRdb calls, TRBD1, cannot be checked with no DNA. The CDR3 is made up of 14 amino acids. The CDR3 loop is CASSFQGGRETQYF.

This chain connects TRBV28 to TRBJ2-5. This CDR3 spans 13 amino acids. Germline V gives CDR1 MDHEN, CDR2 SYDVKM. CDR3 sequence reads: CASSLHNQETQYF.

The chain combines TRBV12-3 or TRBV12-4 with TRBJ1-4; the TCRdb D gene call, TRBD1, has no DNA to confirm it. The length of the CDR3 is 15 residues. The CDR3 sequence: CASSSDRGLGEKLFF.

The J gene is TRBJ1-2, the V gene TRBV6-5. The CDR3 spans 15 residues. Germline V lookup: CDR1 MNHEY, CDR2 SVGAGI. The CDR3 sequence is CASSDSREGTVGYTF.

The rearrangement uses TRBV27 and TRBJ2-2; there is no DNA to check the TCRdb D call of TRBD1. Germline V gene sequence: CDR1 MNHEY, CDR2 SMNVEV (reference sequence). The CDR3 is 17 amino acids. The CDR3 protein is CASSWDRGVTNTGELFF.

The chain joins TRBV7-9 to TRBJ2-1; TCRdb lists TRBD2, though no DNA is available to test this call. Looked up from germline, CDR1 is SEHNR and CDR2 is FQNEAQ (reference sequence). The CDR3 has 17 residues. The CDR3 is CASSLGPWGGPYMEQFF.